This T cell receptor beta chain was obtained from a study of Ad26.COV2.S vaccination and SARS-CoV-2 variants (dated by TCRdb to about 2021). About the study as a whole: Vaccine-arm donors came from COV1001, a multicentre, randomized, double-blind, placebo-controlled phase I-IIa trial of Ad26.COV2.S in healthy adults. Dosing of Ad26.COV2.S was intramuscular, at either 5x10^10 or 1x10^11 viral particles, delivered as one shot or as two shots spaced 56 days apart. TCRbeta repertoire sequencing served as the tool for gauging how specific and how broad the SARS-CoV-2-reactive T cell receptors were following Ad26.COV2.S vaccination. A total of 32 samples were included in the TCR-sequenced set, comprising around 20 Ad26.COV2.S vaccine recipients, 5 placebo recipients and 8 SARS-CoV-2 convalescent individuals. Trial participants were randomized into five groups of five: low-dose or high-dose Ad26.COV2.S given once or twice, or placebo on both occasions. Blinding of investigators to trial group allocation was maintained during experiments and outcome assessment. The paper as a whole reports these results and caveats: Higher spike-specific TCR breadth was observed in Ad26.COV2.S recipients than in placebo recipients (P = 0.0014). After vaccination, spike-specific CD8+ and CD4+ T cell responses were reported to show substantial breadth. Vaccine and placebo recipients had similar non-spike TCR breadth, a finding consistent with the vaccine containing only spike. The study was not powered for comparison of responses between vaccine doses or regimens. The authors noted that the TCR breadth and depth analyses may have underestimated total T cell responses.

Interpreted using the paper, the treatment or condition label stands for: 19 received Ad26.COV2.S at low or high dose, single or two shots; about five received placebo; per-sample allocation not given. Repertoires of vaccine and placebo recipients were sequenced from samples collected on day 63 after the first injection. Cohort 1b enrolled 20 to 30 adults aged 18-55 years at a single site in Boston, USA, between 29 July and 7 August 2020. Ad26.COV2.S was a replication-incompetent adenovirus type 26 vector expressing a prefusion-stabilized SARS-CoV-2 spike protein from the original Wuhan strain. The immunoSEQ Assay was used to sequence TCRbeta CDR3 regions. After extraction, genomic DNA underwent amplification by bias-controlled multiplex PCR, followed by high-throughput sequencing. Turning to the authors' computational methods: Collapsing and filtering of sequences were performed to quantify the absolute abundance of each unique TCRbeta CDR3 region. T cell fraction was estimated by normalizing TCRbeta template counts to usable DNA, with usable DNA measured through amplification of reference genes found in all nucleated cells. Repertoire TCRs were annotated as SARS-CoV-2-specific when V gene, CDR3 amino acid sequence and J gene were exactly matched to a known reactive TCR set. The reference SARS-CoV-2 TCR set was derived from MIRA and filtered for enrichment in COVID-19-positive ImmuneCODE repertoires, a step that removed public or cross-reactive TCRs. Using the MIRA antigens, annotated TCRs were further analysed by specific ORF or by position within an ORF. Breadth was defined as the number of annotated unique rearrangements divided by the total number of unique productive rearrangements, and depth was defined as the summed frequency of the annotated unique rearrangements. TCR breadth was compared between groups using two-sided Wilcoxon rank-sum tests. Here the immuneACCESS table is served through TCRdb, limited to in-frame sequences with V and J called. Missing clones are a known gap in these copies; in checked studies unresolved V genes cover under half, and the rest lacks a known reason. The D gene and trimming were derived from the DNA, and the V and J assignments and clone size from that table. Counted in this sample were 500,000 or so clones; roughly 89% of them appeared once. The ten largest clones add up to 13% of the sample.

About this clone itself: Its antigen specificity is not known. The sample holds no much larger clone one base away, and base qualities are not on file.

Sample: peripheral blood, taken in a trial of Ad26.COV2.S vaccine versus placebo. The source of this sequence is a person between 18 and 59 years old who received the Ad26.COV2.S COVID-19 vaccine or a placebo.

The sequenced DNA is TGTGCCAGCAGCCCTTTGGGGAACTATGGCTACACCTTC. Translation gives CASSPLGNYGYTF. Rearrangement joined TRBV5-4 to TRBJ1-2, with no reliable assignment of the D segment. Counted from cysteine to phenylalanine, this CDR3 has 13 amino acids. Only CDR3 DNA remains: 39 bases, in frame from the first base. Deletion took 4 bases off V and 2 bases off J, with a span of 9 bases between the germline ends. CDR1 and CDR2, looked up from the germline V gene (reference sequence), are SGHNT and YYREEE.